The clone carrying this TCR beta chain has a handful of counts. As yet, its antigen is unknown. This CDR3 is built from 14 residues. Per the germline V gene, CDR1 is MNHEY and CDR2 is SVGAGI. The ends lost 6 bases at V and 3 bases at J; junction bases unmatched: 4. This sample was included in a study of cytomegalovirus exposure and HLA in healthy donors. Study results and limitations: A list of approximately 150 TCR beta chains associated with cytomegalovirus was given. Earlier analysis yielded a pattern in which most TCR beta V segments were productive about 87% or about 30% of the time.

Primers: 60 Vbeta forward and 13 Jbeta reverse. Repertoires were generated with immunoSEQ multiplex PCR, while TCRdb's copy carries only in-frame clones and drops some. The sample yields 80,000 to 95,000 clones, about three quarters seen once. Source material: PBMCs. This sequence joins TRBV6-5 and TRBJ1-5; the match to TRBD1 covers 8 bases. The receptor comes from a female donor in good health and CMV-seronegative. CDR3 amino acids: CASSRGQINQPQHF. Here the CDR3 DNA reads TGTGCCAGCAGCAGGGGGCAAATCAATCAGCCCCAGCATTTT.